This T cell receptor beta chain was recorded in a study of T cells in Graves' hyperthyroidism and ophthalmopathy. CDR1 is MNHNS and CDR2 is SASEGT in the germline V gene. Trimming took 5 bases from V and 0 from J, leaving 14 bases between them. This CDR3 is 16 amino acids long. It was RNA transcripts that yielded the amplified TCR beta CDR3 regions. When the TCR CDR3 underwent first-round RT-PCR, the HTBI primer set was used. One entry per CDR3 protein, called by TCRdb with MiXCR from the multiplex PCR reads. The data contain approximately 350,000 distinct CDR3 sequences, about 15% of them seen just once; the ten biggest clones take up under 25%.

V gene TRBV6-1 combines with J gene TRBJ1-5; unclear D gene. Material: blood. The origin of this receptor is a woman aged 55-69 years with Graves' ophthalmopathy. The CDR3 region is CASSQLRVDSNQPQHF. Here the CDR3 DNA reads TGTGCCAGCAGTCAGCTTCGGGTCGATAGCAATCAGCCCCAGCATTTT.